The 8 T cell receptor beta chains presented below share a single source sample, sequenced in a study of shared clonotypes between healthy human individuals. TCRdb keeps only in-frame clones here, not all; method: immunoSEQ multiplex PCR. This sample has millions of clones, with about 92% found just once. Sequencing was performed on naive CD4+ T cells from PBMCs. Noted subset: CD45RA+ positively selected. The source of these receptors is a man younger than 35 in good health. Some clones in this sample may be carry-over from other donors' samples.

This sequence joins TRBV2 and TRBJ2-1, with a possible D match to TRBD2 (5 bases). The length of the CDR3 is 13 residues. V lost 7 bases and J lost 7, with 14 bases in between. Germline-derived CDR1 and CDR2 are SNHLY and FYNNEI. The CDR3 sequence is CASNPGERNEQFF. The DNA for the CDR3 is TGTGCCAGCAACCCCGGGGAGAGAAATGAGCAGTTCTTC.

Details on this clone: An end of the junction differs from the germline gene, which may be a read error. This rearrangement joins TRBV9 to TRBJ2-7; D might be TRBD1 or TRBD2, each matching 5 bases. The CDR3 length is 13 residues. CDR1 is SGDLS, CDR2 YYNGEE, per germline. CDR3 protein: CASSILPTGPPRF. CDR3 DNA: TGTGCCAGCAGCATCTTGCCGACGGGACCCCCGCGCTTC.

This rearrangement joins TRBV19 to TRBJ2-7, with a weak D call TRBD1 (6 bases). Germline values: CDR1 LNHDA, CDR2 SQIVND (reference sequence). Trimming left V 6 bases short and J 0 bases short, with 18 bases between. The CDR3 totals 16 residues. The chain's CDR3 is CASSHGGGRSSYEQYF. The CDR3 DNA reads as TGTGCCAGTAGCCATGGGGGCGGAAGAAGCTCCTACGAGCAGTACTTC. The full variable domain, in which reference TRBV19 and TRBJ2-7 provide the parts outside the CDR3, is DGGITQSPKYLFRKEGQNVTLSCEQNLNHDAMYWYRQDPGQGLRLIYYSQIVNDFQKGDIAEGYSVSREKKESFPLTVTSAQKNPTAFYLCASSHGGGRSSYEQYFGPGTRLTVT.

The sample holds one count of this clone. The chain uses TRBV6-1 and TRBJ1-2, with a tentative D call TRBD1 (5 bases). Trimming took off 3 bases at V and 4 bases at J, with 12 bases between the two ends. Germline loops: CDR1 MNHNS, CDR2 SASEGT. The CDR3 spans 14 residues. The CDR3 nucleotides are TGTGCCAGCAGTGATGGGGGGTCGGGCTATGGCTACACCTTC. Translating it yields CASSDGGSGYGYTF.

A note on this clone: The same CDR3 also results from other DNA sequences found in this sample. CDR3 DNA: TGCAGTGCTAGCCCTCGGGACGAGCAGTACTTC. Translation gives CSASPRDEQYF. The V and J genes are TRBV20-1 and TRBJ2-7; D gene uncertain. Trimming stripped 3 bases from V and 5 bases from J, with 8 bases between. This CDR3 has 11 amino acids. Germline V gives CDR1 DFQATT, CDR2 SNEGSKA (reference sequence).

The chain carries TRBV5-1 and TRBJ2-3; 12 positions agree with TRBD2. CDR3 length: 17 amino acids. J gave up 3 bases and V 2 bases, and 7 bases lay outside the gene matches. The germline gives CDR1 SGHRS, CDR2 YFSETQ. The CDR3 nucleotides read TGCGCCAGCAGCTTTCTAGCGGGAGGGCCCGCGACAGATACGCAGTATTTT. Translating gives CASSFLAGGPATDTQYF.

The rearrangement uses TRBV20-1 and TRBJ2-7, with 7 bases fitting TRBD2. The CDR3 is made up of 11 amino acids. Trimming took 4 bases from V and 7 from J; bases not matched to a gene: 4. The germline V gene has CDR1 DFQATT and CDR2 SNEGSKA (reference sequence). CDR3 in DNA: TGCAGTGCTAAAATCGGGGGGGAGCAGTACTTC. This gives the protein CSAKIGGEQYF.

The rearrangement joins TRBV28 to TRBJ2-4; no firm D call. V lost 10 bases and J 0 bases, leaving 13 bases between the germline ends. In germline, CDR1 is MDHEN, CDR2 SYDVKM. The CDR3 is 14 residues long. The CDR3 region has the DNA TGTGCCAACCCTAGGGTACAAGCCAAAAACATTCAGTACTTC. Protein: CANPRVQAKNIQYF.